The rows below give T cell receptor beta chains drawn from one sample of a study of immune characterization of retroperitoneal liposarcoma. TCRdb re-called the PCR reads through MiXCR, storing one row per CDR3 protein. The table records about 10,000 distinct CDR3 sequences, approximately 30% of them present only once. The sequenced sample was tumor tissue. These receptors were taken from a male donor with retroperitoneal liposarcoma. Each CDR3 is given without its conserved first and last residue. Size tells how often a clone was seen (once, few, many) or the class of an expanded clone, and some rows leave it out.

TRBV12-3/TRBV12-4,NA,many,ASTISGTYNEQY
TRBV7-2,TRBJ2-1,medium-sized,ASSPRPSLAGMQETQF
TRBV6-1,TRBJ2-1,NA,ASSHRAEVSYEQF
TRBV6-5,TRBJ1-4,NA,ASSYAGDGGEKLF
TRBV6-1,TRBJ2-3,NA,ASSEALDTQY
TRBV6-5,TRBJ1-3,NA,ASSEAGVITIY
TRBV27,TRBJ2-1,NA,ASSLYVAGSNNEQF
TRBV7-8,NA,medium-sized,ASSLAPTGTYEQY
TRBV6-6,NA,many,ASSSGLINGEQY
TRBV6-6,TRBJ1-6,many,ASSYSGRGNSPLH
TRBV6-1,NA,NA,ASSALAGPPETQY
TRBV7-2,TRBJ2-1,medium-sized,ASSLVGGGSHNEQF
TRBV27,TRBJ2-3,few,ASSQEAGGLLDTQY
TRBV27,TRBJ2-1,NA,ASSLAGQGYNEQF
TRBV7-6,TRBJ1-1,many,ASSLTRSTGAGTEAF
TRBV7-2,NA,medium-sized,ASSAGTSGTLGEQY